Listed below are T cell receptor beta chains from one sample, sequenced in a study of radiotherapy plus CTLA-4 blockade in lung cancer. Profiling relied on immunoSEQ multiplex PCR, and the TCRdb table lists in-frame clones only, not all of them. This sample has just over 60,000 clones, with about 72% found just once. The sequenced sample was peripheral blood, obtained from a patient treated with radiotherapy plus ipilimumab. All receptors derive from a human donor with non-small cell lung cancer who had a complete response to radiotherapy plus ipilimumab. Both conserved end residues are trimmed from each CDR3.

j_call v_call cdr3_aa
TRBJ2-1 TRBV19 ASSGPTGTTFGNEQF
TRBJ2-7 TRBV5-4 ASSAGTGVHEQY
TRBJ1-1 TRBV23-1 ASSPRRDTEAF
TRBJ2-5 TRBV19 ASSSAGQYQETQY
TRBJ1-4 TRBV5-8 ASSLGGGTTNEKLF
TRBJ1-4 TRBV30 ALGQSLQDEKLF
TRBJ2-7 TRBV29-1 SVVEGAYEQY
TRBJ2-2 TRBV10-3 AISRDMGLDTGELF
TRBJ1-5 TRBV28 ASTPGRGAGQPQH
TRBJ2-3 TRBV7-9 ASSSLAGGGNTDTQY
TRBJ1-5 TRBV7-2 ASSSRVNQPQH
TRBJ2-3 TRBV5-4 ASNRVGGAQTDTQY
TRBJ2-7 TRBV19 ASSARTTNYEQY
TRBJ2-2 TRBV28 ASRTGGLGTGELF
TRBJ2-1 TRBV11-3 ASSPGTTYGEQF
TRBJ2-7 TRBV27 ASSFWDRVYEQY
TRBJ2-1 TRBV5-6 ASSQGDSRYNEQF
TRBJ1-1 TRBV15 ATSRGTGTVNTEAF
TRBJ1-4 TRBV7-6 ASSLGSRGEKLF
TRBJ1-6 TRBV14 ASQNRGSPLH
TRBJ1-5 TRBV6-1 ASSESSGLYSNQPQH
TRBJ2-1 TRBV2 ASTRTGGWNEQF
TRBJ1-2 TRBV29-1 SAMTGNYGYT
TRBJ2-5 TRBV4-1 ASSLQGAPQETQY
TRBJ1-2 TRBV19 ASSTGQYGYT
TRBJ2-5 TRBV5-1 ASSLMKAAGTQY
TRBJ1-1 TRBV11-2 ASSPRSPLGQVNTEAF
TRBJ2-1 TRBV30 AWSWGSLYNEQF
TRBJ1-6 TRBV5-1 ASSLGGAEGSPLH
TRBJ2-7 TRBV4-1 ASSQGRLAANEQY
TRBJ2-4 TRBV6-5 ASSPRGQGNIQY
TRBJ1-4 TRBV6-5 ASSYSHTGEYKLF
TRBJ1-2 TRBV28 ASSSPPREYYGYT
TRBJ1-1 TRBV5-4 ASSLQPGRSMNTEAF
TRBJ1-1 TRBV6-5 ASRTGGRTEAF
TRBJ1-3 TRBV29-1 SAEGSGNTIY
TRBJ2-1 TRBV2 ASSAGTSGRYEQF
TRBJ1-1 TRBV18 ASSLSGGAVFPEAF
TRBJ2-7 TRBV11-2 ASSLEYEQY
TRBJ1-2 TRBV5-1 ASSPSGGYNYGYT